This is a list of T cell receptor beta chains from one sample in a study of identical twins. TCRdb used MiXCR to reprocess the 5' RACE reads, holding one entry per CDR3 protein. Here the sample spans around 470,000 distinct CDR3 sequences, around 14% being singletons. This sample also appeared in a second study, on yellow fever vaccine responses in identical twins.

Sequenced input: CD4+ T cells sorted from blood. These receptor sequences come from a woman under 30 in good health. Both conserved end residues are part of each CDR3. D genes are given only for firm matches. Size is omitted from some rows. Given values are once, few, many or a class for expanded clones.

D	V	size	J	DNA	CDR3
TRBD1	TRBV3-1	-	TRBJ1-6	TGTGCCAGCAGCCTCAAAACCGGGACAGGGCTCCACTTT	CASSLKTGTGLHF
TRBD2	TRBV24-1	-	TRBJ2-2	TGTGCCACCAGTGATTTGGGTAGCGGGGGGACCGGGGAGCTGTTTTTT	CATSDLGSGGTGELFF
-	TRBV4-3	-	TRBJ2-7	TGCGCCAGCAGCCAGGCCGGGACGCCCAGCTACGAGCAGTACTTC	CASSQAGTPSYEQYF
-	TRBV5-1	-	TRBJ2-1	TGCGCCAGCAGCTTGTGGGCCCTTGGCGAGCAGTTCTTC	CASSLWALGEQFF
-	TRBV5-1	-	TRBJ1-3	TGCGCCAGCAGCTTCCCCGGTGGAAACACCATATATTTT	CASSFPGGNTIYF
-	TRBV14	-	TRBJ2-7	TGTGCCAGCAGCCAAGGATCGGGGTTCAGCTACGAGCAGTACTTC	CASSQGSGFSYEQYF
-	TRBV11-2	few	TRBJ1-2	TGTGCCAGCAGCCGATCGGCAGGGGATTATGGCTACACCTTC	CASSRSAGDYGYTF
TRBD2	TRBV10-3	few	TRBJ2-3	TGTGCCATCTCTAGCGGGGGGCCTAGCACAGATACGCAGTATTTT	CAISSGGPSTDTQYF
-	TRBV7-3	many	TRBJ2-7	TGTGCCAGCAGCTTTGGAGGGGCCAACGAGCAGTACTTC	CASSFGGANEQYF
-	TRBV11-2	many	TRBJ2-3	TGTGCCAGCAGCTTAGACAGGGCAGATACGCAGTATTTT	CASSLDRADTQYF
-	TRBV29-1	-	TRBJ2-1	-	CSVGNGNERFF
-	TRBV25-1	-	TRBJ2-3	TGTGCCAGCAGTGAAGGTCGAAGGATTTCAGATACGCAGTATTTT	CASSEGRRISDTQYF
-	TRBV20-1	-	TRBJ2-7	TGCAGTGCTAGGCGGCCCGGCAGCTGGTCCGAGCAGTACTTC	CSARRPGSWSEQYF
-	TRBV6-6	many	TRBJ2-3	TGTGCCAGCATACGCGAAGGCACAGATACGCAGTATTTT	CASIREGTDTQYF
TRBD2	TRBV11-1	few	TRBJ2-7	TGTGCCAGCAGCTTAGAACCGGGACTAGCGGGAGGGCCGTACGAGCAGTACTTC	CASSLEPGLAGGPYEQYF
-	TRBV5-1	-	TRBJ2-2	TGCGCCAGCAGCTTGGCCGATCGGGGCAACACCGGGGAGCTGTTTTTT	CASSLADRGNTGELFF
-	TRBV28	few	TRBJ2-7	TGTGCCAGCATAGGGCGATACGAGCAGTACTTC	CASIGRYEQYF
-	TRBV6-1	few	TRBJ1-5	TGTGCCAGCAGAGCAAACAGGAATCAGCCCCAGCATTTT	CASRANRNQPQHF
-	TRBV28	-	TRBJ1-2	TGTGCCAGCAGTTCCTCGACGGGCCTTTACACCTTC	CASSSSTGLYTF
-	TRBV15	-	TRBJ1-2	TGTGCCACCAGCAGAGCTGGGGATAACTATGGCTACACCTTC	CATSRAGDNYGYTF
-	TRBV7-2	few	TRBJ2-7	TGTGCCAGCAGCTTCGACAGGAGGACGACCTACGAGCAGTACTTC	CASSFDRRTTYEQYF
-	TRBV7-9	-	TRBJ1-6	TGTGCCAGCAGCCCACAGACAGGCGGCAATTCACCCCTCCACTTT	CASSPQTGGNSPLHF
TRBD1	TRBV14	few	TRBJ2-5	TGTGCCAGCAGCCAAGATTGGGGCACAGGGGAACAAGAGACCCAGTACTTC	CASSQDWGTGEQETQYF
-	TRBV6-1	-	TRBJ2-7	TGTGCCAGCAGTACGGGGGGGACAGGGTTCTACGAGCAGTACTTC	CASSTGGTGFYEQYF
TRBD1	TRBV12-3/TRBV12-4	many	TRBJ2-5	TGTGCCAGCAGTGTCGACAGGGGAGAGACCCAGTACTTC	CASSVDRGETQYF
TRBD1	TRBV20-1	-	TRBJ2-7	TGCAGTGCTCCCCGGACAGGGGTGGACTACGAGCAGTACTTC	CSAPRTGVDYEQYF
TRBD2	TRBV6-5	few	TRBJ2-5	TGTGCCAGCAGTTACTCGACAGTAGCGGGGGGGATGGAGACCCAGTACTTC	CASSYSTVAGGMETQYF
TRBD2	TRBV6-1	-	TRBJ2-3	TGTGCCAGCAGTGTGGAGCGGGGGGCCGGGCAGTATTTT	CASSVERGAGQYF
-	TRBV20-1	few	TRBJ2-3	TGCAGTGCTGGAACTTACTCCGCCGGAGGCACGCAGTATTTT	CSAGTYSAGGTQYF
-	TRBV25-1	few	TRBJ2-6	TGTGCCAGCAGTGAATCTGTCAACTCTGGGGCCAACGTCCTGACTTTC	CASSESVNSGANVLTF
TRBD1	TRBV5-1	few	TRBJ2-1	TGCGCCAGCAGCTTGGGGCAGGGGGCTCTAGTCTACAATGAGCAGTTCTTC	CASSLGQGALVYNEQFF
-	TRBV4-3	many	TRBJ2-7	TGCGCCAGCAGCCAAAAACAGGGTGCCGAGCAGTACTTC	CASSQKQGAEQYF
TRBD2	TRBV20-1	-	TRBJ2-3	TGCAGTGCTAACTCCGGCGGGACTAGGGGGGCAGATACGCAGTATTTT	CSANSGGTRGADTQYF
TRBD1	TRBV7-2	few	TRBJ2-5	TGTGCCAGCAGCACGTGGACAGGGGGAGAGACCCAGTACTTC	CASSTWTGGETQYF
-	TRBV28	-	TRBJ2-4	TGTGCCAGCACCATGGGCCGGAGCAACCAAAACATTCAGTACTTC	CASTMGRSNQNIQYF
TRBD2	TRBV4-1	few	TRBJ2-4	TGCGCCAGCAGCCAAGTCCCTAGCGGGAGGGAGGACATTCAGTACTTC	CASSQVPSGREDIQYF
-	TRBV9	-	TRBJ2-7	TGTGCCAGCAGCTTAACGGGACTTCCCTACGAGCAGTACTTC	CASSLTGLPYEQYF
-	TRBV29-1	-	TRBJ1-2	TGCAGCGTTGCTAACCCTGGCTACACCTTC	CSVANPGYTF
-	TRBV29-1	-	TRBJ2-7	TGCAGCGCTGACTTACAGGGCTCCTACGAGCAGTACTTC	CSADLQGSYEQYF
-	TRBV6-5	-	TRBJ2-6	TGTGCCAGCAGTTACGTACCTTCTGGGGCCAACGTCCTGACTTTC	CASSYVPSGANVLTF
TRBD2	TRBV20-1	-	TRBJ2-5	TGCAGTGCTAGAGATCTAACTAGCGGGGGCCAAGAGACCCAGTACTTC	CSARDLTSGGQETQYF
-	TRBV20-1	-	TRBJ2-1	TGCAGTGCCCGTGGGGCAGTTCGCTCCTACAATGAGCAGTTCTTC	CSARGAVRSYNEQFF
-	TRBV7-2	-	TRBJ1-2	TGTGCCAGCAGCTTAGACAGGGCCCTTTTGGATGGCTACACCTTC	CASSLDRALLDGYTF
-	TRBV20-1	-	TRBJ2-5	TGCAGTGCTAGTTTATTGTGGGGTGAGACCCAGTACTTC	CSASLLWGETQYF
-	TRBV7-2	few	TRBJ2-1	TGTGCCAGCAATTCAGGTTTTGTCGACCGATACAATGAGCAGTTCTTC	CASNSGFVDRYNEQFF
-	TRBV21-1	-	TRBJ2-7	TGTGCCAGCAGCAAATTGGGGGGACCACCCTGCGAGCAGTACTTC	CASSKLGGPPCEQYF
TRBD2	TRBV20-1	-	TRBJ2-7	TGCAGTGCTAGCTTCGGGACTCAGGGAGGGGAGCAGTACTTC	CSASFGTQGGEQYF
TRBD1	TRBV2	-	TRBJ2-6	TGTGCCAGCAGTGACCTCCCAGGGACAGGGGCTGGGGCCAACGTCCTGACTTTC	CASSDLPGTGAGANVLTF
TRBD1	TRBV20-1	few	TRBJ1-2	TGCAGTGCTAGAAGGGTTATGACAGGGACTTATGGCTACACCTTC	CSARRVMTGTYGYTF
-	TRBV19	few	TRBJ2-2	TGTGCCAGTAGTATAGATTGGGGACCCGGGGAGCTGTTTTTT	CASSIDWGPGELFF
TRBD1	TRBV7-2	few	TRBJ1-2	TGTGCCAGCAGCTTCCGACAGGGGGTTAGGTTTGGCTACACCTTC	CASSFRQGVRFGYTF
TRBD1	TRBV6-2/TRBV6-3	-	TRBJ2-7	TGTGCCAGCAGTGGCGCCGGGACAGGGCAGACCTACGAGCAGTACTTC	CASSGAGTGQTYEQYF
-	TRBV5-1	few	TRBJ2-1	TGCGCCAGCAGCCCCCGACGACTAGGTCCCTACAATGAGCAGTTCTTC	CASSPRRLGPYNEQFF